These 17 T cell receptor beta chains were sequenced from one sample in a study of T cell clusters in autoimmune cytopenias. TRB rearrangements were amplified by touch-down multiplex PCR with mixed TRB-A/B primers. No DNA is given; TCRdb re-called the multiplex PCR reads and lists each CDR3 protein once. The ten most abundant clones cover about 3.8% of a sample with some 15,000 distinct CDR3 sequences. Roughly 38,000 genome equivalents of blood DNA were amplified for TRB. These data were likewise used in another study, on T cell repertoires in aging, cancer and after chemotherapy.

The material sequenced was peripheral blood. These receptors originate from a human donor in good health.

The genes are TRBV15 and TRBJ1-6. The germline CDR1 and CDR2 sequences are LNHNV and YYDKDF (reference sequence). The CDR3 has 13 residues. CDR3 residues: CATLRVRNSPLHF.

The chain recombines TRBV6-1 with TRBJ2-1; with no DNA, the TCRdb D assignment of TRBD2 cannot be verified. This CDR3 spans 14 amino acids. Germline CDR1 and CDR2: MNHNS and SASEGT. CDR3 protein: CASSETRPDNEQFF.

The chain links TRBV5-6 to TRBJ2-3; TCRdb's D call, TRBD1, is unchecked because there is no DNA. Germline-derived CDR1 and CDR2 are SGHDT and YYEEEE. The CDR3 is made up of 14 amino acids. The CDR3 sequence: CASSSGTGLDTQYF.

By frequency, this clonotype registers medium-sized. This rearrangement joins TRBV11-1 to TRBJ2-3; no DNA is available, so the TRBD2 call from TCRdb remains unchecked. From germline, CDR1 is SGHAT and CDR2 FQDESV (reference sequence). The CDR3 covers 21 residues. The CDR3 sequence is CASSPESVGGASGRGGNTQYF.

This clonotype counts as medium-sized by frequency. This chain links TRBV11-1 with TRBJ2-7. CDR1 is SGHAT and CDR2 is FQDESV in the germline V gene (reference sequence). This CDR3 is built from 13 residues. The CDR3 spells CASSLDGEYEQYF.

The V call is TRBV28, the J call TRBJ2-5; TCRdb outputs TRBD2, but without DNA this stays unchecked. The CDR3 loop spans 17 amino acids. Germline V gene sequence: CDR1 MDHEN, CDR2 SYDVKM. CDR3 loop: CASSSPGTRRRQETQYF. The entire variable domain, with the rest obtained from reference TRBV28 and TRBJ2-5, is as follows: DVKVTQSSRYLVKRTGEKVFLECVQDMDHENMFWYRQDPGLGLRLIYFSYDVKMKEKGDIPEGYSVSREKKERFSLILESASTNQTSMYLCASSSPGTRRRQETQYFGPGTRLLVL.

According to its frequency, this clonotype is medium-sized (0.01 to 0.1%). The rearrangement uses TRBV19 and TRBJ2-2; the TRBD2 assignment by TCRdb is unverifiable without DNA. The CDR3 is 15 residues long. Germline CDR1 LNHDA, CDR2 SQIVND (reference sequence). The chain's CDR3 is CATRGGRANTGELFF.

The chain couples TRBV19 to TRBJ2-3; the D gene TCRdb calls, TRBD1, cannot be checked with no DNA. The length of the CDR3 is 14 residues. Germline assignment: CDR1 LNHDA and CDR2 SQIVND (reference sequence). CDR3 residues: CASRYAGTSDTQYF. Filled out from reference TRBV19 and TRBJ2-3, the complete variable domain reads DGGITQSPKYLFRKEGQNVTLSCEQNLNHDAMYWYRQDPGQGLRLIYYSQIVNDFQKGDIAEGYSVSREKKESFPLTVTSAQKNPTAFYLCASRYAGTSDTQYFGPGTRLTVL.

This sequence joins TRBV12-3 or TRBV12-4 and TRBJ2-3; the D gene TCRdb calls, TRBD1, cannot be checked with no DNA. The CDR3 length is 13 residues. The chain's CDR3 is CASSLTSRDTQYF.

This chain connects TRBV29-1 to TRBJ1-1; checking the TCRdb D call of TRBD1 is not possible without DNA. CDR3 length equals 14 residues. Germline CDR1 is SQVTM and CDR2 is ANQGSEA. CDR3: CSVADTGLNTEAFF.

In terms of frequency, this clonotype is medium-sized (0.01 to 0.1%). V gene TRBV19 combines with J gene TRBJ2-1; the D call of TRBD1 rests on TCRdb alone, since no DNA is present to check it. CDR1 LNHDA and CDR2 SQIVND come from the germline V gene (reference sequence). This CDR3 contains 12 residues. Here the CDR3 reads CASSIAGGEQFF.

The chain recombines TRBV6-2 or TRBV6-3 with TRBJ2-1. The CDR3 has 13 residues. Per the germline V gene, CDR1 is MNHEY and CDR2 is SVGEGT. Here the CDR3 reads CASSYEDYNEQFF.

V usage is TRBV6-1 and J usage is TRBJ2-1; the D gene TCRdb calls, TRBD2, cannot be checked with no DNA. This CDR3 comprises 15 residues. Looked up from germline, CDR1 is MNHNS and CDR2 is SASEGT. CDR3 protein: CASSLGRGGYNEQFF.

The chain joins TRBV19 to TRBJ2-1. The germline gives CDR1 LNHDA, CDR2 SQIVND (reference sequence). The CDR3 has 14 amino acids. The CDR3 loop is CASGYGRASYEQFF. The full variable domain, its missing parts supplied by reference TRBV19 and TRBJ2-1, is DGGITQSPKYLFRKEGQNVTLSCEQNLNHDAMYWYRQDPGQGLRLIYYSQIVNDFQKGDIAEGYSVSREKKESFPLTVTSAQKNPTAFYLCASGYGRASYEQFFGPGTRLTVL.

The chain carries TRBV30 and TRBJ2-1; TCRdb's D call of TRBD2 is untestable without DNA. CDR3 size: 15 residues. Germline CDR1 and CDR2: GTSNPN and SVGIG (reference sequence). CDR3: CAWAPWTSGGNEQFF.

V usage is TRBV11-3 and J usage is TRBJ1-2. The CDR3 has 14 amino acids. Germline loops: CDR1 SGHNT, CDR2 YENEEA. The CDR3 sequence is CASSQSGPMGGYTF. Supplemented by reference TRBV11-3 and TRBJ1-2, the full variable domain reads EAGVVQSPRYKIIEKKQPVAFWCNPISGHNTLYWYLQNLGQGPELLIRYENEEAVDDSQLPKDRFSAERLKGVDSTLKIQPAELGDSAVYLCASSQSGPMGGYTFGSGTRLTVV.

This rearrangement joins TRBV6-1 to TRBJ1-4; TCRdb reports TRBD1, a call that lacks DNA to check it against. CDR3 size: 18 residues. Germline V gene lookup returns CDR1 MNHNS and CDR2 SASEGT. This chain's CDR3 is CASSDPRDRLRSDEKLFF.